This T cell receptor (beta chain) was retrieved from a study of CDR3 diversity in severe acne. The CDR3 sequence is 14 residues long. CDR1 is SGDLS, CDR2 YYNGEE, per germline. V shed 0 bases, J shed 6 bases, and the junction held 6 bases outside the gene matches. This clonotype was seen more than once but under ten times. TCRdb itself ran the PCR reads through MiXCR, one entry per CDR3 protein. The sample holds more than 85,000 distinct CDR3 sequences, around 54% seen once. The chain carries TRBV9 and TRBJ2-7; TRBD2 agrees at 7 bases. Sequencing input: blood. The sequence derives from a male donor with severe acne vulgaris. The CDR3 protein is CASSVGAGESEQYF. The CDR3, as DNA: TGTGCCAGCAGCGTAGGGGCGGGAGAGTCCGAGCAGTACTTC.